This T cell receptor beta chain was retrieved from a study of T cell responses to AZD1222 COVID-19 vaccine. Study-wide points: Epitopes outside B.1.351 and B.1.1.7 mutated regions reportedly drew nearly half of spike TCRs. The donor group comprised mostly white British people and more females; the analysis possibly underestimated clonal diversity. Vaccine-related CD4 TCRs covered spike, predominating at 160-218 and 743-854. Repertoires were sampled only after the peak T cell response.

V shed 0 bases and J 6 bases; nucleotides not matched to a gene: 5. The germline gives CDR1 MNHEY, CDR2 SMNVEV (reference sequence). This CDR3 spans 15 amino acids. About this clone: The antigen is not known.

Method: immunoSEQ multiplex PCR; TCRdb's copy keeps in-frame clones and lacks some. The profile shows under 150,000 clones, 80% to 85% of them singletons. This material consisted of peripheral blood, taken on day 0 of MenACWY control vaccination. The chain uses TRBV27 and TRBJ1-5; 7 bases agree with TRBD1. The clonotype was recovered from an adult in good health. Here the CDR3 DNA reads TGTGCCAGCAGTTTATCGGGGACAGTTCTTCAGCCCCAGCATTTT. It encodes CASSLSGTVLQPQHF.